These 25 T cell receptor beta chains were sequenced from one sample in a study of T-cell memory formation after mild COVID-19. Each CDR3 protein gets one entry after TCRdb re-called the 5' RACE reads with MiXCR. The sample consists of hundreds of thousands of distinct CDR3 sequences, less than 25% of them appearing once. Material: PBMCs or a T cell subset sorted from them (not recorded which). The receptors were gathered from an adult woman who had mild COVID-19 (a few samples of this study predate the infection). Cell type and time point are not known.

This clonotype appeared a few times. The V gene is TRBV20-1, the J gene TRBJ2-6; tentatively, D is TRBD1 or TRBD2 (5 bases each). This CDR3 is 16 amino acids long. CDR1 and CDR2 (germline): DFQATT, SNEGSKA (reference sequence). V lost 5 bases to trimming and J lost 3 bases, with 17 bases between them. The CDR3 coding sequence is TGCAGTGCTCGGACACCTTTTGGAGGTGGGGCCAACGTCCTGACTTTC. Its protein product is CSARTPFGGGANVLTF.

In this sample, this clonotype turned up a few times. The V call is TRBV4-1, the J call TRBJ2-7; no definite D call. Trimming pared 0 bases from V and 3 bases from J, leaving 12 bases between. Germline lookup yields CDR1 MGHRA and CDR2 YSYEKL. The CDR3 has 15 amino acids. The CDR3 protein is CASSQDGTEYYEQYF. The CDR3 DNA reads TGCGCCAGCAGCCAAGATGGAACTGAGTACTACGAGCAGTACTTC.

Only a few counts were recorded for this clonotype. V usage is TRBV12-3 or TRBV12-4 and J usage is TRBJ1-2; tentatively, D is TRBD1 (5 bases). Trimming removed 3 bases at V and 9 bases at J, with 20 bases between. The CDR3 consists of 15 residues. CDR3 protein: CASSLSTVPRFSYTF. CDR3 in DNA: TGTGCCAGCAGTTTGTCGACAGTGCCAAGATTTAGCTACACCTTC.

This clonotype came up a few times. The genes are TRBV12-3 or TRBV12-4 and TRBJ2-1; D gene unclear. The CDR3 runs 13 residues. V gave up 1 base and J gave up 8 bases, with 9 bases separating them. The CDR3 DNA follows: TGTGCCAGCAGTTTAGTGGGCCCCGATGAGCAGTTCTTC. Translating gives CASSLVGPDEQFF.

This clonotype was seen a handful of times. The CDR3 nucleotides are TGTGCCAGCACCCTAGCGGGAGGGCCAGATACGCAGTATTTT. As protein: CASTLAGGPDTQYF. V gene TRBV3-2 combines with J gene TRBJ2-3; no check of the table's D call, TRBD2, against the DNA was made. TRBV3-2 is designated a pseudogene. The CDR3 loop spans 14 amino acids.

On this clonotype itself: The junction and the germline gene differ at one end; a read error may be behind it. The genes are TRBV12-3 or TRBV12-4 and TRBJ1-4; tentatively, D is TRBD1 (6 bases). The length of the CDR3 is 15 residues. The CDR3 spells CASSFPQGTNAKLFF. In DNA, the CDR3 is TGTGCCAGCAGTTTTCCCCAGGGGACTAATGCAAAACTGTTTTTT.

This clonotype was seen a handful of times. The V gene is TRBV5-6, the J gene TRBJ2-1; 13 bases agree with TRBD2. The trim removed 0 bases at V and 5 bases at J, leaving 14 bases unmatched. The CDR3 covers 20 residues. Germline CDR1 reads SGHDT; CDR2 reads YYEEEE. The CDR3 DNA is TGTGCCAGCAGCTTGGCAGTTTACAGGGGGACTAGCGGGGACGACAATGAGCAGTTCTTC. Its protein is CASSLAVYRGTSGDDNEQFF.

This clonotype has more than one count but fewer than ten. The chain carries TRBV24-1 and TRBJ2-1, with TRBD2 as a possible D gene (5 bases). CDR1 and CDR2 from the germline V gene are KGHDR and SFDVKD. V was pared by 4 bases and J by 5 bases, with 14 bases between. The CDR3 loop spans 15 amino acids. This CDR3 reads CATSEAAQNHNEQFF. For the CDR3, the DNA is TGTGCCACCAGTGAAGCGGCCCAAAACCACAATGAGCAGTTCTTC.

This clonotype showed up just a few times. The genes are TRBV24-1 and TRBJ2-3; D is perhaps TRBD2 (6 bases). The V and J ends lost 4 bases and 5 bases respectively, with 18 bases between them. CDR1 is KGHDR, CDR2 SFDVKD, per germline. This CDR3 region has 16 residues. CDR3 DNA: TGTGCCACCAGTGACTACAGTGGAGGGCGGGGAGATACGCAGTATTTT. Translating gives CATSDYSGGRGDTQYF.

This clonotype has only a few counts. J is TRBJ1-2 and V is TRBV10-3; maybe TRBD1 (6 bases). Trimming pared 8 bases from V and 5 bases from J, leaving 12 bases between. The CDR3 contains 12 residues. Germline CDR1 and CDR2: ENHRY and SYGVKD. Here the CDR3 reads CAIPNGQYGYTF. CDR3 sequence (DNA): TGTGCCATCCCTAACGGACAGTATGGCTACACCTTC.

The genes are TRBV27 and TRBJ1-2, with D perhaps matching TRBD1 (5 bases). V lost 6 bases and J 4 bases, leaving 21 bases between the germline ends. CDR1 and CDR2 from the germline V gene are MNHEY and SMNVEV (reference sequence). CDR3 length: 16 residues. The CDR3 DNA reads TGTGCCAGCAGCTATACTCCGGGACGGGAGCTCTATGGCTACACCTTC. Translation gives CASSYTPGRELYGYTF.

In its sample, this clonotype was seen a few times. The rearrangement links TRBV12-3 or TRBV12-4 to TRBJ1-4; D is uncertain. The CDR3 runs 14 residues. V was trimmed by 6 bases and J by 6 bases, leaving 14 bases between them. Here the CDR3 DNA reads TGTGCCAGCAGCCACGGGGAGCGTCATGAAAAACTGTTTTTT. The encoded protein is CASSHGERHEKLFF.

V is TRBV12-3 or TRBV12-4 and J is TRBJ1-4; 9 nucleotides line up with TRBD1. The CDR3 is made up of 15 amino acids. V lost 3 bases, J lost 6 bases, and 5 bases stayed unmatched. CDR3 region: CASSFNRGRDEKLFF. In DNA, the CDR3 is TGTGCCAGCAGTTTTAACAGGGGGCGCGATGAAAAACTGTTTTTT.

The chain joins TRBV7-8 to TRBJ2-7, with unresolved D. This CDR3 spans 12 amino acids. Germline CDR1 SGHVS, CDR2 FQNEAQ. The V end lost 4 bases, the J end lost 7 bases, and 11 bases lay between the germline ends. Written as DNA, the CDR3 is TGTGCCAGCAGCTCATCCTTTCGAGAGCAGTACTTC. Its translation is CASSSSFREQYF.

This clonotype turned up a few times. The chain joins TRBV5-1 to TRBJ1-6; D gene uncertain. Trimming left V 0 bases short and J 8 bases short, with 9 bases between. The CDR3 is 14 residues long. CDR1 and CDR2 from the germline V gene are SGHRS and YFSETQ. The CDR3 sequence: CASSLDRTYSPLHF. Written as DNA, the CDR3 is TGCGCCAGCAGCTTGGATAGGACCTATTCACCCCTCCACTTT.

The chain has TRBV7-9 and TRBJ2-5; TRBD2 is a possible D gene (6 bases). The CDR3 spans 16 residues. V dropped 4 bases and J dropped 5 bases, with 20 bases sitting between them. Germline CDR1 reads SEHNR; CDR2 reads FQNEAQ (reference sequence). DNA of the CDR3: TGTGCCAGCAGCTCACTTCCGGGGAGGTCAGGGGAGACCCAGTACTTC. Translation gives CASSSLPGRSGETQYF.

The chain is built from TRBV28 and TRBJ2-2; TRBD2 matches at 9 bases. From germline, CDR1 is MDHEN and CDR2 SYDVKM. Losses at the gene ends were 3 bases for V and 1 base for J; bases not matched to a gene: 3. CDR3 length: 16 residues. CDR3 sequence reads: CASSFSGRGNTGELFF. In DNA, the CDR3 is TGTGCCAGCAGTTTTAGCGGGAGAGGGAACACCGGGGAGCTGTTTTTT.

V is TRBV29-1 and J is TRBJ2-1; 9 nucleotides match TRBD2. The length of the CDR3 is 12 residues. Germline V gene sequence: CDR1 SQVTM, CDR2 ANQGSEA. The V gene end was trimmed by 6 bases and the J gene end by 4 bases; junction bases not matched to a gene: 1. CDR3 amino acids: CSVTSGYNEQFF. The CDR3 coding sequence is TGCAGCGTAACTAGCGGGTACAATGAGCAGTTCTTC.

In its sample, this clonotype was seen once. V is TRBV7-8 and J is TRBJ1-5, with D possibly matching TRBD1 (6 bases). Germline CDR1 SGHVS, CDR2 FQNEAQ. The V end lost 6 bases, the J end lost 1 base, and 10 bases lay between the germline ends. The CDR3 extends over 14 amino acids. CDR3 residues: CASRGGQSNQPQHF. The CDR3 nucleotides are TGTGCCAGCAGAGGGGGGCAGAGCAATCAGCCCCAGCATTTT.

The chain links TRBV6-2 or TRBV6-3 to TRBJ1-2; D unclear. This CDR3 region has 14 residues. The V and J ends lost 6 bases and 2 bases respectively, with 13 bases between them. Germline V gene sequence: CDR1 MNHEY, CDR2 SVGEGT. CDR3 in amino acids: CASSPSDLNYGYTF. The CDR3 region has the DNA TGTGCCAGCAGCCCATCGGATCTGAACTATGGCTACACCTTC.

J is TRBJ2-1 and V is TRBV12-3 or TRBV12-4; unclear D gene. Deletions cut 2 bases from V and 9 bases from J, with 11 bases between. This CDR3 has 13 residues. As DNA, the CDR3 is TGTGCCAGCAGTTTATTGGGGTCGTCTGAGCAGTTCTTC. Translating gives CASSLLGSSEQFF.

The rearrangement uses TRBV10-3 and TRBJ2-7, with TRBD2 identical over 15 bases. Germline assignment: CDR1 ENHRY and CDR2 SYGVKD. This CDR3 comprises 14 residues. The V and J ends lost 6 bases and 4 bases, in that order; junction bases with no gene match: 1. CDR3 in DNA: TGTGCCATCAGGGGGACTAGCGGGGGGTACGAGCAGTACTTC. This encodes CAIRGTSGGYEQYF.

The chain links TRBV7-9 to TRBJ2-5, with D possibly TRBD1 on 7 matching bases. The V end was cut by 5 bases, the J end by 7 bases, with 14 bases between. CDR3 length equals 13 residues. Germline loops: CDR1 SEHNR, CDR2 FQNEAQ (reference sequence). This chain's CDR3 is CASSQSGGRTQYF. For the CDR3, the DNA is TGTGCCAGCAGCCAGTCAGGGGGGAGGACCCAGTACTTC.

The V and J genes are TRBV7-8 and TRBJ2-7; TRBD1 might be the D (6 bases). The CDR3 extends over 13 amino acids. CDR1 is SGHVS and CDR2 is FQNEAQ in the germline V gene. Trimming removed 5 bases from V and 2 bases from J, with 10 bases in between. CDR3 residues: CASSTRGPYEQYF. The CDR3 DNA follows: TGTGCCAGCAGCACCAGGGGACCCTACGAGCAGTACTTC.

The chain combines TRBV20-1 with TRBJ2-3; D not resolved. V was cut by 0 bases and J by 1 base, with 14 bases left in between. Germline lookup yields CDR1 DFQATT and CDR2 SNEGSKA (reference sequence). The CDR3 is 16 residues long. In DNA form, the CDR3 reads TGCAGTGCTAGAGATCCTGTAGTAGGAGGCACAGATACGCAGTATTTT. Amino acid sequence: CSARDPVVGGTDTQYF.